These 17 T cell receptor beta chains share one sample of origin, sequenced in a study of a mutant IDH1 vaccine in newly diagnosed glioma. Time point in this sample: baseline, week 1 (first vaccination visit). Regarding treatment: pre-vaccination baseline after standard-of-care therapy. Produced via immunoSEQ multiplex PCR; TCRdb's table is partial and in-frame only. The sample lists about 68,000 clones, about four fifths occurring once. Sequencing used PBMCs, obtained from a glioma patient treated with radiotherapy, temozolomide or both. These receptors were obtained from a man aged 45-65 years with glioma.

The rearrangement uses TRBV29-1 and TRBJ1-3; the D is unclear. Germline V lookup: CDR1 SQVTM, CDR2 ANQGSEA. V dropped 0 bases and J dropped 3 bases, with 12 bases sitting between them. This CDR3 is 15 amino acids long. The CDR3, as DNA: TGCAGCGTTGAAGATCTACGGGGAAGTGGAAACACCATATATTTT. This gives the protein CSVEDLRGSGNTIYF.

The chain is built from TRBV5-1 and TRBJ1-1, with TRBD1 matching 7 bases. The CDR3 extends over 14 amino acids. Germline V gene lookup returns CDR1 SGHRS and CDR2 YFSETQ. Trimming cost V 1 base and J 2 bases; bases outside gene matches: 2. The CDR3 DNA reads TGCGCCAGCAGCTTGACAGGGGTTAACACTGAAGCTTTCTTT. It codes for CASSLTGVNTEAFF.

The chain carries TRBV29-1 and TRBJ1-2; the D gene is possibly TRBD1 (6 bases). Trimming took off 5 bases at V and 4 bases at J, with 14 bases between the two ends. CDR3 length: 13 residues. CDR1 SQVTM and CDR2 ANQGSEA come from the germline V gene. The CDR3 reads CSVMTGLGYGYTF. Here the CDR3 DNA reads TGCAGCGTTATGACAGGTTTGGGCTATGGCTACACCTTC.

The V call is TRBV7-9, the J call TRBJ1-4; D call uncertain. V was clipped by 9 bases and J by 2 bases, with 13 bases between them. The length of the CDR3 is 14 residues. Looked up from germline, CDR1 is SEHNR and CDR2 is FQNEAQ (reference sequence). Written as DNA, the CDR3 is TGTGCCAGTACCCGCCCCGCTACTAATGAAAAACTGTTTTTT. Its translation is CASTRPATNEKLFF.

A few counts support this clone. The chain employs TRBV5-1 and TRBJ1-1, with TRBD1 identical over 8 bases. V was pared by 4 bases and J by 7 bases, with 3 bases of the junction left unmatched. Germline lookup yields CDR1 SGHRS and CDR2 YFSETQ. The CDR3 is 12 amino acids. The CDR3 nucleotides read TGCGCCAGCAGCGTAGACAGGGGTGAAGCTTTCTTT. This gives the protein CASSVDRGEAFF.

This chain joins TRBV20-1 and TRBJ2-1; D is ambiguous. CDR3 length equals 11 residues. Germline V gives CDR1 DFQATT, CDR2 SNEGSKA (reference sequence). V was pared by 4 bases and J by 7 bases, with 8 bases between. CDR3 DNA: TGCAGTGCTACGGCGGTTAATGAGCAGTTCTTC. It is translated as CSATAVNEQFF.

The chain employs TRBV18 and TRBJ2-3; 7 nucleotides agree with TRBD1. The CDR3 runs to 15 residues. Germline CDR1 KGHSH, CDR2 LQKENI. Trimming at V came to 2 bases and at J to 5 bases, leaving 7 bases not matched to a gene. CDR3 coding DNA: TGTGCCAGCTCACCAGTAGGGGGCCGGGGAGATACGCAGTATTTT. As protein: CASSPVGGRGDTQYF.

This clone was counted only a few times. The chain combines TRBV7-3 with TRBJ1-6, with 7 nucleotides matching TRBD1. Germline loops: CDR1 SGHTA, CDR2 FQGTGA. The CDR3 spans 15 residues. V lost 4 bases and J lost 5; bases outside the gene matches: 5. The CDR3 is CASSSGQANNSPLHF. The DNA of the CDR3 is TGTGCCAGCAGCTCCGGACAGGCCAATAATTCACCCCTCCACTTT.

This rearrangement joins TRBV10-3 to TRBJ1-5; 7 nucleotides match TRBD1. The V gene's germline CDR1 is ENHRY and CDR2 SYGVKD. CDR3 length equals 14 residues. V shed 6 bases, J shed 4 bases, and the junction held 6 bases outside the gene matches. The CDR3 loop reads CAISVGQPNQPQHF. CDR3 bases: TGTGCCATCAGCGTGGGACAGCCTAATCAGCCCCAGCATTTT.

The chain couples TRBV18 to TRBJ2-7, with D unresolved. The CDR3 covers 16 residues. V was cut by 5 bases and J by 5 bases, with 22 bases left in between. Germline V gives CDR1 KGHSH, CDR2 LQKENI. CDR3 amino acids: CASSDQSQAQKNEQYF. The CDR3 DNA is TGTGCCAGCTCAGACCAGTCGCAGGCCCAGAAAAACGAGCAGTACTTC.

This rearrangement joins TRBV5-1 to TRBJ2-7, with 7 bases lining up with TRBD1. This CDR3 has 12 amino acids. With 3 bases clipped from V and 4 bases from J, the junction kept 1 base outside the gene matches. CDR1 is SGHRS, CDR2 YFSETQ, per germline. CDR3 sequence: CASSSQGYEQYF. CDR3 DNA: TGCGCCAGCAGCTCACAGGGGTACGAGCAGTACTTC.

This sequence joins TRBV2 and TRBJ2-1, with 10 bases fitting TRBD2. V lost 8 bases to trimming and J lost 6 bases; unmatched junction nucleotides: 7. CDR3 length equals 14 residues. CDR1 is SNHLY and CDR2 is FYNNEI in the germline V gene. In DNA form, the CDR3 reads TGTGCCAGCCTTAGCGGGGGGCGTTCCAATGAGCAGTTCTTC. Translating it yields CASLSGGRSNEQFF.

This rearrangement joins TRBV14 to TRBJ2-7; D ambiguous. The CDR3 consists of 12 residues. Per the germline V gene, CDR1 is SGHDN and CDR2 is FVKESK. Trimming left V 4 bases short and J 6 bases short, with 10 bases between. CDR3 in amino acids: CASSPTRIEQYF. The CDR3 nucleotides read TGTGCCAGCAGCCCCACAAGGATCGAGCAGTACTTC.

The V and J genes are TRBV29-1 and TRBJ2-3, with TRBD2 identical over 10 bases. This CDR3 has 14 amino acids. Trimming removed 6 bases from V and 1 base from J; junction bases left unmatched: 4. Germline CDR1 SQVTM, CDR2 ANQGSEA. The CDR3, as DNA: TGCAGCGTACAGCGGGGGGGTCGCACAGATACGCAGTATTTT. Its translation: CSVQRGGRTDTQYF.

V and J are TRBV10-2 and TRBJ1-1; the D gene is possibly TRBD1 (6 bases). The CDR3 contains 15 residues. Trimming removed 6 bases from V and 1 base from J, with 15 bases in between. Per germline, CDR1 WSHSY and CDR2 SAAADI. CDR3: CASRGFGGANTEAFF. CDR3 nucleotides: TGCGCCAGCAGAGGGTTTGGGGGGGCGAACACTGAAGCTTTCTTT.

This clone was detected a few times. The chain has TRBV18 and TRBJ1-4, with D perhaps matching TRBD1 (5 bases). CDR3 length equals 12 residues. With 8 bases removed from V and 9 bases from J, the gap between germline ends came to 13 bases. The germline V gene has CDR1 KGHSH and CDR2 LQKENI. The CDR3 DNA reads TGTGCCAGCGCCAGGGAAAGGCAAAAACTGTTTTTT. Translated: CASARERQKLFF.

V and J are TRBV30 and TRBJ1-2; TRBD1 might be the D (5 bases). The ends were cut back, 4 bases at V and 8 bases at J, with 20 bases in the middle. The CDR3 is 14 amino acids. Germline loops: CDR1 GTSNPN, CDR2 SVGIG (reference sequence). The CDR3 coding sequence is TGTGCCTGGAAGTTAACCAGGGCCCTTTTCGGCTACACCTTC. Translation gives CAWKLTRALFGYTF.